The clone carrying this T cell receptor beta chain was found once. With 32 V and 13 J primers, multiplex PCR amplified the TCR beta CDR3. TCRdb passed the multiplex PCR reads through MiXCR, listing each CDR3 protein once. The profile shows over 2,500 distinct CDR3 sequences, 45% of them singletons. These data originate in a study of immune heterogeneity within non-small cell lung tumors. About the study: Tumor histology was classified as squamous cell carcinoma in a handful of cases, non-squamous carcinoma in under 11 and not otherwise specified in 1.

Bulk tumor genomic DNA served as template, at around 600 ng per sample. Several biopsies per primary tumor, spaced far apart, were taken during surgery. Curative surgery was performed on patients who had untreated, newly diagnosed non-small cell lung cancer. The V segment lost 3 bases and the J segment 10 bases; nucleotides outside the gene matches: 10. The CDR3 loop spans 15 amino acids. Germline CDR1 and CDR2: SQVTM and ANQGSEA. Sequences were obtained from lung tumor tissue. This TCR was sampled from a woman aged 55-70 years with non-small cell lung cancer. This chain uses TRBV29-1 with TRBJ2-1, with 12 bases aligning to TRBD2. In DNA, the CDR3 is TGCAGCGTTGATCAACTAGCGGGAGGTGGGCAAGAGCAGTTCTTC. This translates into CSVDQLAGGGQEQFF.